What follows describes a single TCR beta chain. Categorization into cohorts depended on clinical history that participants reported. The method was immunoSEQ multiplex PCR; TCRdb's version includes in-frame clones alone and lacks a portion of them. The table records under 200,000 clones, 82% of them present only once. The entry originates in a study of blood T cell repertoires in COVID-19. Study overall: In each case, the material was cDNA or gDNA derived from T cells, B-cell-depleted T cells, or PBMCs.

The CDR3 is 15 amino acids. CDR1 MDHEN and CDR2 SYDVKM come from the germline V gene. Trimming removed 5 bases at V and 5 bases at J, with 16 bases between. What was sequenced was PBMCs or T cells enriched from blood (not recorded which). The chain joins TRBV28 to TRBJ1-5, with a weak D call TRBD1 (5 bases). The source is a woman aged 55-75 years with acute COVID-19. As DNA, the CDR3 is TGTGCCAGCAGTGTCGGGGGGTCCCAAGATCAGCCCCAGCATTTT. Translating it yields CASSVGGSQDQPQHF.